This T cell receptor beta chain was profiled in a study of blood T cells in healthy people across ages. Primed by a sample-barcoded 5' primer and a J-beta primer mix, a second PCR proceeded for about 7 to 11 cycles. A 12-random-nucleotide template-switch adaptor tagged each cDNA molecule. TCRdb reprocessed the 5' RACE reads with MiXCR, giving one entry per CDR3 protein. The data hold roughly 1,500,000 distinct CDR3 sequences, with about 35% observed a single time. This CDR3 spans 16 amino acids. The germline V gene has CDR1 SGHRS and CDR2 YFSETQ. Trimming at V came to 3 bases and at J to 4 bases, leaving 11 bases not matched to a gene. This clonotype was counted once.

The sequence was obtained from a young woman in good health. The genes are TRBV5-1 and TRBJ2-5; 8 bases are shared with TRBD2. Specimen: blood. The CDR3 is CASSSPGTRTRETQYF. In DNA, the CDR3 is TGCGCCAGCAGCTCCCCCGGGACTAGGACCCGAGAGACCCAGTACTTC.